This T cell receptor beta chain was recorded in a study of T cells after posttransplantation cyclophosphamide. Study-wide points: Later post-transplant blood repertoires were often dominated by donor CD8+ memory clones. TRB overlap between skin or GI tissue T cells and blood was limited. Recipient CMV seropositivity and CMV reactivation strongly tracked TRB clonality.

Profiled with immunoSEQ multiplex PCR; TCRdb holds only in-frame clones, not every one. The sample has some 14,000 clones, roughly 80% seen once; the top ten hold more than 5%. This clone was seen a few times. Its antigen is undetermined. The CDR3 runs 15 residues. Germline CDR1 and CDR2: MDHEN and SYDVKM. V was clipped by 6 bases and J by 5 bases; unmatched bases: 11. Control samples came 1 year after myeloablative marrow transplants with methotrexate plus calcineurin inhibitor. The TCR was taken from a male patient in his late teens or twenties who received an allogeneic stem cell transplant from a related donor, was CMV-positive, and had no GVHD. Some of the T cells might come from the graft donor. The sequences come from PBMCs, collected roughly 57 weeks after allogeneic stem cell transplant with calcineurin inhibitor and methotrexate. This rearrangement joins TRBV28 to TRBJ2-7, with TRBD1 identical over 9 bases. The CDR3 loop is CASRSPGTGSDEQYF. DNA of the CDR3: TGTGCCAGCAGGTCCCCCGGGACAGGGTCCGACGAGCAGTACTTC.